This is a list of T cell receptor beta chains from one sample in a study of blood T cell repertoires in COVID-19. Profiling relied on immunoSEQ multiplex PCR, and the TCRdb table lists in-frame clones only, not all of them. The profile shows approximately 63,000 clones, roughly nine tenths of them singletons. The sequenced sample was peripheral blood. The source is a woman aged 55-69 years with COVID-19, enrolled during active disease. CDR3s include the opening cysteine and the closing phenylalanine or tryptophan. Fields, in order: V gene, CDR3 protein.

v_gene: TRBV3-1/TRBV3-2; CDR3aa: CASSPASSGHTDTQYF
v_gene: TRBV2; CDR3aa: CASKLAGTDLYEQYF
v_gene: TRBV24-1; CDR3aa: CATSVPGGSYNEQFF
v_gene: TRBV18; CDR3aa: CASSPGDNTEAFF
v_gene: TRBV4-3; CDR3aa: CASSQDPPGSYNEQFF
v_gene: TRBV4-3; CDR3aa: CASSQDSGQGAGNTEAFF
v_gene: TRBV12-3/TRBV12-4; CDR3aa: CASSLSRNEQFF
v_gene: TRBV10-3; CDR3aa: CAITNNQGASPLHF
v_gene: TRBV7-3; CDR3aa: CASSLYTGGFGSGNTIYF
v_gene: TRBV30; CDR3aa: CAWRARGKSGSPLHF
v_gene: TRBV6-6; CDR3aa: CASSGSSNQPQHF
v_gene: TRBV24-1; CDR3aa: CATSDPGTGSYEQYF
v_gene: TRBV2; CDR3aa: CASVWDRVNEQFF
v_gene: TRBV11-2; CDR3aa: CASSLRDRELGSPLHF
v_gene: TRBV4-2; CDR3aa: CASSPTSGTYEQYF
v_gene: TRBV18; CDR3aa: CASSPNVGRELGEQYF
v_gene: TRBV9; CDR3aa: CASSPGLAEQETQYF
v_gene: TRBV4-3; CDR3aa: CASSRTVNTEAFF
v_gene: TRBV5-5; CDR3aa: CASSLGGRYEQYF
v_gene: TRBV29-1; CDR3aa: CSGGLAGAMNTGELFF
v_gene: TRBV5-8; CDR3aa: CASSLASPGNTEAFF
v_gene: TRBV6-4; CDR3aa: CASTRLAGLNTGELFF
v_gene: TRBV27; CDR3aa: CASSEGLAGGYSYEQYF
v_gene: TRBV18; CDR3aa: CASSPSRDSYEQYF
v_gene: TRBV5-6; CDR3aa: CASSLAPDRVSGNTIYF
v_gene: TRBV10-3; CDR3aa: CAIRSTSGGVLDTQYF
v_gene: TRBV7-9; CDR3aa: CASSANTGLASNQPQHF
v_gene: TRBV19; CDR3aa: CASSTLTSGAYEQYF
v_gene: TRBV28; CDR3aa: CASSPRNEQFF
v_gene: TRBV7-7; CDR3aa: CASSSGRGVGEKLFF
v_gene: TRBV5-6; CDR3aa: CASSLGGGIYNEQFF
v_gene: TRBV29-1; CDR3aa: CSVARTGRSDEKLFF
v_gene: TRBV7-2; CDR3aa: CASSLRQGTYNEQFF
v_gene: TRBV5-1; CDR3aa: CASSLMPSNSGELFF
v_gene: TRBV2; CDR3aa: CASHFTGELFF
v_gene: TRBV28; CDR3aa: CASRSAGVSNQPQHF
v_gene: TRBV6-1; CDR3aa: CASSEAGAYNEQFF
v_gene: TRBV5-1; CDR3aa: CASSLVRGDGYTF
v_gene: TRBV7-9; CDR3aa: CASSFLGSGRAGEQFF
v_gene: TRBV6-5; CDR3aa: CASSYSVNQPQHF
v_gene: TRBV7-3; CDR3aa: CASSLSLLAGESNEQFF
v_gene: TRBV9; CDR3aa: CASSARQINTGELFF
v_gene: TRBV3-1/TRBV3-2; CDR3aa: CASSLASGTSYEQYF
v_gene: TRBV10-3; CDR3aa: CAIRNLGQGRGYTF
v_gene: TRBV5-1; CDR3aa: CASRDYDYEQYF
v_gene: TRBV7-3; CDR3aa: CASSSGTSSYEQYF
v_gene: TRBV5-1; CDR3aa: CASSLQFATPVAQSGKGTDTQYF